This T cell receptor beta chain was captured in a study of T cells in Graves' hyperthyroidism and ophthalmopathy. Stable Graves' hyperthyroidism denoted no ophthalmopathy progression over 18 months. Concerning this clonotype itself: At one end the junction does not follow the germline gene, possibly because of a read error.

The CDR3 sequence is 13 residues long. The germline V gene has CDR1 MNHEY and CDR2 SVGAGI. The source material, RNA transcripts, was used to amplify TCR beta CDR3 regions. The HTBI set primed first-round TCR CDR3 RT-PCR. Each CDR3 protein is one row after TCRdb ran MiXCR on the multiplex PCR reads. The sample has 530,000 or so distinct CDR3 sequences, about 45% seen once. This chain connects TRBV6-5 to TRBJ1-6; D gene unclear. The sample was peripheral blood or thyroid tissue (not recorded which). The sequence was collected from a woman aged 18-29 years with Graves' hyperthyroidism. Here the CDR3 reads CAGRLPGMSPLHF. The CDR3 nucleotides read TGTGCCGGCAGACTGCCTGGGATGTCACCCCTCCACTTT.